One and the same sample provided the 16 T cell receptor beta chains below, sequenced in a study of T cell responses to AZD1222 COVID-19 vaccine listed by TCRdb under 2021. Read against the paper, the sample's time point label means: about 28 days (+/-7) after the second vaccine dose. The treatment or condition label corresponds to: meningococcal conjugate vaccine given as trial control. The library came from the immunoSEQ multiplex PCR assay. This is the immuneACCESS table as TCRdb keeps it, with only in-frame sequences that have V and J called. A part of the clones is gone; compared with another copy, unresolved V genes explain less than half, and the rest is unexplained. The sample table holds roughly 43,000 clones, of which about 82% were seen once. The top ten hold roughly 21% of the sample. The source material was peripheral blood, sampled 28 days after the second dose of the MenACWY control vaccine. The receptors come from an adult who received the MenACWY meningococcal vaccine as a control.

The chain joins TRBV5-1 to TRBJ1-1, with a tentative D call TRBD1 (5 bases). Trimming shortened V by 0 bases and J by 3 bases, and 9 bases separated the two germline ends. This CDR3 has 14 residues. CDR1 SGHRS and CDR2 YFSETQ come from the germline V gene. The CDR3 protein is CASSLVGGDTEAFF. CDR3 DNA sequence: TGCGCCAGCAGCTTGGTGGGGGGAGACACTGAAGCTTTCTTT.

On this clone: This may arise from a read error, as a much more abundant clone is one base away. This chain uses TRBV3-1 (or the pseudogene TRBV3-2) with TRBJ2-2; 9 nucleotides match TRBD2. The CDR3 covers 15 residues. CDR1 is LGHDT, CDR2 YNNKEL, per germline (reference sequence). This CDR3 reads CARSPRAGGGGELFF. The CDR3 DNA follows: TGTGCCCGCAGCCCCCGGGCGGGGGGGGGCGGGGAGCTGTTTTTT.

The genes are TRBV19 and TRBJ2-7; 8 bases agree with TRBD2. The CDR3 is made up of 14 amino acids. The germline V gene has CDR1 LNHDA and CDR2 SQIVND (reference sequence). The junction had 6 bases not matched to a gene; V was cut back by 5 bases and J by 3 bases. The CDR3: CASSPPGGGYEQYF. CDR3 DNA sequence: TGTGCCAGTAGTCCCCCGGGGGGGGGCTACGAGCAGTACTTC.

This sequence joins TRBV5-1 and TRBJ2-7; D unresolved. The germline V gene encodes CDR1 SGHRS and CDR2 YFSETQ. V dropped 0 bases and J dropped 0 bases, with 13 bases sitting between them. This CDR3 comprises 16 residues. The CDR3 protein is CASSLGPGQFSYEQYV. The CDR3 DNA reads TGCGCCAGCAGCTTGGGCCCCGGCCAGTTCTCCTACGAGCAGTACGTC.

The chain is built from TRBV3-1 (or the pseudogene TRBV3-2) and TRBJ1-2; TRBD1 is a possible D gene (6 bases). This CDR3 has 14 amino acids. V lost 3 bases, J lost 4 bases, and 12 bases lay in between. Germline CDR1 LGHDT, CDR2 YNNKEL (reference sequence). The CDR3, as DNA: TGTGCCAGCAGCCAGGGGACAAGACCCTATGGCTACACCTTC. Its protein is CASSQGTRPYGYTF.

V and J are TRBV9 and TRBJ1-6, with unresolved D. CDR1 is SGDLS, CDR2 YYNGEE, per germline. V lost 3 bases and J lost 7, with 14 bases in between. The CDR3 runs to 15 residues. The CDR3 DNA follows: TGTGCCAGCAGCGGAGGAGGTTTTGGCAATTCACCCCTCCACTTT. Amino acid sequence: CASSGGGFGNSPLHF.

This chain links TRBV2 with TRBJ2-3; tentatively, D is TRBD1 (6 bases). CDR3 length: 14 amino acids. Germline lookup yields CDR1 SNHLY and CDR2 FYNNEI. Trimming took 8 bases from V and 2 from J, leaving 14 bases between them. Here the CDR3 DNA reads TGTGCCAGCCGGACAGCGAGAAACACAGATACGCAGTATTTT. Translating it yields CASRTARNTDTQYF.

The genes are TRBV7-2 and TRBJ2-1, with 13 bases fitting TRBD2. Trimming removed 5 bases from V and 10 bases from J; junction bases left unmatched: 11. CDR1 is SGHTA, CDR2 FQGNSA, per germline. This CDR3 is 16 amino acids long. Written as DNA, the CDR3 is TGTGCCAGCAGCACCGGACTAGCGGGAGCTCAAGGCGAGCAGTTCTTC. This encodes CASSTGLAGAQGEQFF.

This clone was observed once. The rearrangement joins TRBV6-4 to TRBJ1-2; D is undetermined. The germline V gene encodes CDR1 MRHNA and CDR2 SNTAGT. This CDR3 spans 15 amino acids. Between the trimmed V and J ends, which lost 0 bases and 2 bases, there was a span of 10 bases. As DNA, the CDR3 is TGTGCCAGCAGTGACTCCGGAGGCGGAAACTATGGCTACACCTTC. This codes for CASSDSGGGNYGYTF.

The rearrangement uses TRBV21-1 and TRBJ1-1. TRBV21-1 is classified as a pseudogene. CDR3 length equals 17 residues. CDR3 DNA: TGTGCCAGCAGCAAAGGGGGGTGGGGAGGGATGAACACTGAAGCTTTCTTT. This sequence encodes CASSKGGWGGMNTEAFF.

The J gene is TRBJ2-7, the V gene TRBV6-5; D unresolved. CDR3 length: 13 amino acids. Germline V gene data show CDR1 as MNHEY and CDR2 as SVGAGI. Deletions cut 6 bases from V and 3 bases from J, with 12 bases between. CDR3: CASSPLLYYEQYF. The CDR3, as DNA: TGTGCCAGCAGCCCCTTGCTTTACTACGAGCAGTACTTC.

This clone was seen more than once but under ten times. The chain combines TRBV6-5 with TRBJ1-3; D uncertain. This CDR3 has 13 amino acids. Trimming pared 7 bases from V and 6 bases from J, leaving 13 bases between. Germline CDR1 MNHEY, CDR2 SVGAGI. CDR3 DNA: TGTGCCAGCAATCCTGGAAGGGAAAACACCATATATTTT. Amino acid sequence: CASNPGRENTIYF.

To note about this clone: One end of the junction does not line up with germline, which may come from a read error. Here the CDR3 reads CASTVDQGRNSPLHF. As DNA, the CDR3 is TGTGCCAGCACCGTAGATCAGGGCCGTAATTCACCCCTCCACTTT. The V and J genes are TRBV9 and TRBJ1-6, with a tentative D call TRBD1 (5 bases). The CDR3 is made up of 15 amino acids. The germline V gene encodes CDR1 SGDLS and CDR2 YYNGEE. The variable domain in full, with the rest retrieved from reference TRBV9 and TRBJ1-6, is DSGVTQTPKHLITATGQRVTLRCSPRSGDLSVYWYQQSLDQGLQFLIQYYNGEERAKGNILERFSAQQFPDLHSELNLSSLELGDSALYFCASTVDQGRNSPLHFGNGTRLTVT.

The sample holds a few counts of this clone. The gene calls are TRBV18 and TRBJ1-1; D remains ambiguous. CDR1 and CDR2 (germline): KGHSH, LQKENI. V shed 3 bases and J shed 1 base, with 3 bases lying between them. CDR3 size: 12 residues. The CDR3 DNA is TGTGCCAGCTCACCTGAGAACACTGAAGCTTTCTTT. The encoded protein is CASSPENTEAFF.

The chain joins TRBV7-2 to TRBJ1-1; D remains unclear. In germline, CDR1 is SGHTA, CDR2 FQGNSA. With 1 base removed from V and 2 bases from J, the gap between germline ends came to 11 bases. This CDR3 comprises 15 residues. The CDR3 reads CASSLGEAPNTEAFF. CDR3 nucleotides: TGTGCCAGCAGCTTAGGGGAGGCCCCAAACACTGAAGCTTTCTTT.

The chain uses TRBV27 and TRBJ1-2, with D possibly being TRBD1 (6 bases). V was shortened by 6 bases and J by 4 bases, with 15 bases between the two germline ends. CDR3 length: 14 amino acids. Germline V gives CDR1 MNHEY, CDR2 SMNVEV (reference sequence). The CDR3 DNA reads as TGTGCCAGCAGCCCACAGACAGGAGTCTATGGCTACACCTTC. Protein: CASSPQTGVYGYTF.